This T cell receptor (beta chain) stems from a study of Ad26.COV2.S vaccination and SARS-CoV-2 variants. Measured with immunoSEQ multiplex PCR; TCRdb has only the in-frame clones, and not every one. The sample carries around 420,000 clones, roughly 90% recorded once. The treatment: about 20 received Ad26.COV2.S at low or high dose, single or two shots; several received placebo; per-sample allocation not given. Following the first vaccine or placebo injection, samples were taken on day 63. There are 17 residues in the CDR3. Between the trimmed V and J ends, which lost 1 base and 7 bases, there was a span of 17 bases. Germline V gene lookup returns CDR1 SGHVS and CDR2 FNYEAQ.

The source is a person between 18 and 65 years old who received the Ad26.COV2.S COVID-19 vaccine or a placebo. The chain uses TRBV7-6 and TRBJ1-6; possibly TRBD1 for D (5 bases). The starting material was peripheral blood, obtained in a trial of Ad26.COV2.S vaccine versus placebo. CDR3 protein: CASSLGGDLTRNSPLHF. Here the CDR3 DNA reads TGTGCCAGCAGCTTAGGAGGGGACTTAACCCGAAATTCACCCCTCCACTTT.